This T cell receptor beta chain came from a study of monozygotic twins with inflammatory bowel disease. Whole-study findings and limits: With others, IBD patients shared fewer clonotypes than healthy twins did, especially with disease activity.

TCRdb reprocessed the 5' RACE reads, with one entry per CDR3 protein and no DNA. The sample has fewer than 150,000 distinct CDR3 sequences, and its top ten clones hold about 2.6%. Germline V gene data show CDR1 as DFQATT and CDR2 as SNEGSKA (reference sequence). The CDR3 consists of 19 residues. Comments on this clonotype: Its antigen remains unidentified.

The source of this sequence is a human donor with ulcerative colitis or Crohn's disease, or a healthy co-twin of an affected twin (not recorded which). Sequences were obtained from blood. This rearrangement joins TRBV20-1 to TRBJ2-5; TCRdb indicates TRBD1, and absent DNA this call remains unverified. CDR3 sequence reads: CSARELGSSGQGTQETQYF.